The present T cell receptor (beta chain) was sequenced within a study of blood T cell repertoires in COVID-19. Across the study: COVID-19 samples collected from the United States, Italy and Spain covered acute and convalescent phases. T cells, B-cell-depleted T cells, or PBMCs supplied cDNA or gDNA.

Measured with immunoSEQ multiplex PCR; TCRdb has only the in-frame clones, and not every one. The repertoire includes about 47,000 clones, roughly 80% of them detected once, and about 7.2% sits in the top ten. The TCR comes from a man in his sixties with active COVID-19. The specimen was peripheral blood.

Here the CDR3 reads CASSQDRTGTDTQYF. As DNA, the CDR3 is TGCGCCAGCAGCCAAGATCGCACTGGCACAGATACGCAGTATTTT. This rearrangement joins TRBV4-3 to TRBJ2-3; D uncertain. This CDR3 is built from 15 residues. Germline V CDR1 and CDR2: LGHNA, YSLEER. V lost 0 bases, J lost 1 base, and 8 bases lay in between.